This T cell receptor (beta chain) was retrieved from a study of Ad26.COV2.S vaccination and SARS-CoV-2 variants (dated by TCRdb to 2020 to 2023). Concerning the study at large: Vaccine-arm donors came from COV1001, a multicentre, randomized, double-blind, placebo-controlled phase I-IIa trial of Ad26.COV2.S in healthy adults. Ad26.COV2.S was given intramuscularly at 5x10^10 or 1x10^11 viral particles, as a single shot or as two shots 56 days apart. TCRbeta repertoire sequencing served as the tool for gauging how specific and how broad the SARS-CoV-2-reactive T cell receptors were following Ad26.COV2.S vaccination. A total of some 30 samples were included in the TCR-sequenced set, comprising roughly 19 Ad26.COV2.S vaccine recipients, 5 placebo recipients and 8 SARS-CoV-2 convalescent individuals. Trial participants were randomized into five groups of five: low-dose or high-dose Ad26.COV2.S given once or twice, or placebo on both occasions. Investigators remained blinded to trial group allocation during experiments and outcome assessment.

The treatment or condition label on this specimen signifies: approximately 18 received Ad26.COV2.S at low or high dose, single or two shots; about 5 received placebo; per-sample allocation not given. For vaccine and placebo recipients, repertoires were sequenced using samples collected on day 63 after the first injection. In Cohort 1b, more than 20 adults aged 18-55 years were enrolled at a single site in Boston, USA, between 29 July and 7 August 2020. Ad26.COV2.S was a replication-incompetent adenovirus type 26 vector that expressed a prefusion-stabilized SARS-CoV-2 spike protein derived from the original Wuhan strain. Trimming removed 6 bases from V and 7 bases from J, leaving 9 bases between the germline ends. The germline V gene (reference sequence) provides CDR1 LNHDA and CDR2 SQIVND. From its cysteine to its phenylalanine, the CDR3 spans 11 amino acids. Only the CDR3 portion is preserved as DNA: 33 bases, with reading frame beginning at the first base.

The paper's findings and limits, for the study overall: Comparable non-spike TCR breadth was observed between vaccine and placebo recipients, consistent with only spike being contained in the vaccine. Higher spike-specific TCR breadth was observed in Ad26.COV2.S recipients than in placebo recipients (P = 0.0014). After vaccination, substantial breadth of spike-specific CD8+ and CD4+ T cell responses was reported. Comparing responses between vaccine doses or regimens was not something the study was powered to do. According to the authors, total T cell responses may have been underestimated by the TCR breadth and depth analyses.

TCRbeta CDR3 regions were sequenced with the immunoSEQ Assay. After extraction, genomic DNA underwent amplification by bias-controlled multiplex PCR, followed by high-throughput sequencing. The original pipeline was this. To quantify the absolute abundance of every unique TCRbeta CDR3 region, sequences were collapsed and filtered. T cell fraction was estimated by normalizing TCRbeta template counts to usable DNA, with usable DNA measured through amplification of reference genes found in all nucleated cells. Repertoire TCRs were annotated as SARS-CoV-2-specific by exact matching of V gene, CDR3 amino acid sequence and J gene to a known reactive TCR set. MIRA supplied the reference SARS-CoV-2 TCR set, which was filtered for enrichment in COVID-19-positive ImmuneCODE repertoires so that public or cross-reactive TCRs were removed. Using the MIRA antigens, annotated TCRs were further analysed by specific ORF or by position within an ORF. Breadth was defined as the number of annotated unique rearrangements divided by the total number of unique productive rearrangements, and depth was defined as the summed frequency of the annotated unique rearrangements. TCR breadth was compared between groups using two-sided Wilcoxon rank-sum tests. In TCRdb, the immuneACCESS table is reduced to in-frame sequences with V and J assigned. These tables do not hold every clone; where another copy was compared, an unresolved V gene accounts for under half, and the others remain unexplained. V, J and clone size are taken as reported in that table, and D and trimming were inferred from the DNA itself. Here the sample has 500,000 or so clones; 89% occur a single time. The ten most abundant clones make up approximately 2.5% of the sample.

A note on this clone: Its antigen is not yet known. Per-base quality was not reported, and no clone a single base away is much larger than it.

The chain is assembled from TRBV19 and TRBJ1-1; too little of a D gene remains to name it. The specimen was peripheral blood, collected in a trial of Ad26.COV2.S vaccine versus placebo. The sequence was obtained from a person aged 18-65 years who received the Ad26.COV2.S COVID-19 vaccine or a placebo. The DNA reads as follows: TGTGCCAGTAGATTAGCCTATGAAGCTTTCTTT. This codes for CASRLAYEAFF.